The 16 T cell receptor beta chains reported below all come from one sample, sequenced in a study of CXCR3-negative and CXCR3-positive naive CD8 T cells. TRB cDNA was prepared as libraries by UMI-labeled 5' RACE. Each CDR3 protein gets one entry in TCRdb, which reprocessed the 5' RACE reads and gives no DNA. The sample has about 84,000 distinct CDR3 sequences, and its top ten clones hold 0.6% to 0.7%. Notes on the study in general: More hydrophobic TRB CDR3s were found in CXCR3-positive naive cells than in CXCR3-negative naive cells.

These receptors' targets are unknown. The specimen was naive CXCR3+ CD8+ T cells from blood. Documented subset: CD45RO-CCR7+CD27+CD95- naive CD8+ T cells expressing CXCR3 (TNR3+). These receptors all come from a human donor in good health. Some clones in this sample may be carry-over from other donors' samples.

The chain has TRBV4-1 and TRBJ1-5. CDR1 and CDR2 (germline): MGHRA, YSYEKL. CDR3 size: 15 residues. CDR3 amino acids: CASSPALFLNQPQHF.

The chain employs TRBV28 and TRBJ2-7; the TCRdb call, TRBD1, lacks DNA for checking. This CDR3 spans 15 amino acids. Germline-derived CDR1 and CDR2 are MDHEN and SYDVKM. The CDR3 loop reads CASSSETDLGFEQYF.

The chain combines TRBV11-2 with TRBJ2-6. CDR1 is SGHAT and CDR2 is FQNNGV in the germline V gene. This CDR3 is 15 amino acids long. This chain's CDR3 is CASSSDDSGANVLTF.

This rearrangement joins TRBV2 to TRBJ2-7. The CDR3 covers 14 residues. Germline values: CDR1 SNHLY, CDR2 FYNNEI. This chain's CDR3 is CASSENRDSYEQYF. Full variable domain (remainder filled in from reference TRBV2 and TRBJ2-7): EPEVTQTPSHQVTQMGQEVILRCVPISNHLYFYWYRQILGQKVEFLVSFYNNEISEKSEIFDDQFSVERPDGSNFTLKIRSTKLEDSAMYFCASSENRDSYEQYFGPGTRLTVT.

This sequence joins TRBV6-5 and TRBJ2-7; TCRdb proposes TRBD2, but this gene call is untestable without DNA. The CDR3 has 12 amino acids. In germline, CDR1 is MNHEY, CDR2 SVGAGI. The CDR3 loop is CASSWGAEEQYF.

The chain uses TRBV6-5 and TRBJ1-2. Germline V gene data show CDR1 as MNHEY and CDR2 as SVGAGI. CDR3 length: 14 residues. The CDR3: CASSYGGAGYGYTF.

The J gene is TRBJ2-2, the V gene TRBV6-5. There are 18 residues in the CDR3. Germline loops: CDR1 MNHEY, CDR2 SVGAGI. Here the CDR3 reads CASSYSKAAISNTGELFF.

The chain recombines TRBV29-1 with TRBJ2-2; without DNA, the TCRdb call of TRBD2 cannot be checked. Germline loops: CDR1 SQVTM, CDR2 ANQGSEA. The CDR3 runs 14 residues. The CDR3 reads CSVNLAVNTGELFF.

The CDR3 is CASRDGGRFSSYEQYF. The chain is built from TRBV28 and TRBJ2-7; TCRdb's assignment of TRBD1 cannot be checked, as there is no DNA. The CDR3 consists of 16 residues. In germline, CDR1 is MDHEN, CDR2 SYDVKM. Full variable domain (outside the CDR3, taken from reference TRBV28 and TRBJ2-7): DVKVTQSSRYLVKRTGEKVFLECVQDMDHENMFWYRQDPGLGLRLIYFSYDVKMKEKGDIPEGYSVSREKKERFSLILESASTNQTSMYLCASRDGGRFSSYEQYFGPGTRLTVT.

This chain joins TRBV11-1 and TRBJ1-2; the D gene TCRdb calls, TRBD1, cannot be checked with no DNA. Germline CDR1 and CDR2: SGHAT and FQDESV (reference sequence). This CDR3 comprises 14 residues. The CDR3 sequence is CASSLLDTLIGYTF.

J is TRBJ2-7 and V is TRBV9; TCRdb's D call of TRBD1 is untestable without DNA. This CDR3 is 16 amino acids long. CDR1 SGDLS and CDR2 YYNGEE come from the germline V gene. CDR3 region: CASSVMFGTGAEEQYF.

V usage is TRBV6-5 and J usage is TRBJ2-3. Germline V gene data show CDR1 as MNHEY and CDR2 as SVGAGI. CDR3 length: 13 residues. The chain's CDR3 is CASRSLLGDTQYF.

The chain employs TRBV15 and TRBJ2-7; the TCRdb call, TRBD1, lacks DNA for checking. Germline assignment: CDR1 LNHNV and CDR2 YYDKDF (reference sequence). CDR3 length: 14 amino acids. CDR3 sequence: CATSPDRDFYEQYF. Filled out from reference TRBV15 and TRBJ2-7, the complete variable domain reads DAMVIQNPRYQVTQFGKPVTLSCSQTLNHNVMYWYQQKSSQAPKLLFHYYDKDFNNEADTPDNFQSRRPNTSFCFLDIRSPGLGDTAMYLCATSPDRDFYEQYFGPGTRLTVT.

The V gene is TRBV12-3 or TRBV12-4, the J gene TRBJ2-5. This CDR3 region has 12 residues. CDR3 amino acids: CASSSGPETQYF.

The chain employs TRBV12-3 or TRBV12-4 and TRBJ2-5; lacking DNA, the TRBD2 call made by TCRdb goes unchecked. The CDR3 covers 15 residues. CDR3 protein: CASSLTSYAGETQYF.

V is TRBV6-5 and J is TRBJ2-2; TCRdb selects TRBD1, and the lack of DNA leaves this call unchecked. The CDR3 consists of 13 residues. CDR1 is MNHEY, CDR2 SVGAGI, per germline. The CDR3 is CASSRQGLGELFF.